The 10 T cell receptor beta chains below come from one sample, sequenced in a study of T cell clusters in autoimmune cytopenias. One tube held mixed TRB-A and TRB-B primer pools for touch-down PCR. With the multiplex PCR reads reprocessed, TCRdb shows one record per CDR3 protein and no DNA. This table holds 6,500 to 8,000 distinct CDR3 sequences. TRB amplification used approximately 250 ng of peripheral blood genomic DNA. The sample was peripheral blood. These receptors were obtained from a human donor with an autoimmune cytopenia or autoimmune hepatitis (not recorded which).

This clonotype is medium-sized by frequency. The chain carries TRBV19 and TRBJ2-5; TCRdb lists TRBD1, though no DNA is available to test this call. The germline CDR1 and CDR2 sequences are LNHDA and SQIVND (reference sequence). The CDR3 loop spans 14 amino acids. The CDR3 spells CASSLQGYAETQYF.

By frequency, this clonotype registers medium-sized. The chain joins TRBV19 to TRBJ1-5; TCRdb picks TRBD1, but there is no DNA to check that call. The length of the CDR3 is 13 residues. Germline-derived CDR1 and CDR2 are LNHDA and SQIVND (reference sequence). CDR3 amino acids: CASSRQANQPQHF. Supplemented by reference TRBV19 and TRBJ1-5, the full variable domain reads DGGITQSPKYLFRKEGQNVTLSCEQNLNHDAMYWYRQDPGQGLRLIYYSQIVNDFQKGDIAEGYSVSREKKESFPLTVTSAQKNPTAFYLCASSRQANQPQHFGDGTRLSIL.

According to its frequency, this clonotype is medium-sized. This chain uses TRBV30 with TRBJ1-2. The CDR3 covers 12 residues. Germline CDR1 GTSNPN, CDR2 SVGIG (reference sequence). The CDR3 loop reads CAWSPRLYGYTF. The complete variable domain, with remaining parts taken from reference TRBV30 and TRBJ1-2, reads SQTIHQWPATLVQPVGSPLSLECTVEGTSNPNLYWYRQAAGRGLQLLFYSVGIGQISSEVPQNLSASRPQDRQFILSSKKLLLSDSGFYLCAWSPRLYGYTFGSGTRLTVV.

According to its frequency, this clonotype is medium-sized. The gene calls are TRBV6-5 and TRBJ1-1. The CDR3 spans 13 residues. Germline V gene data show CDR1 as MNHEY and CDR2 as SVGAGI. CDR3 amino acids: CASSQTQNTEAFF.

This clonotype is classed as medium-sized by frequency. The genes are TRBV19 and TRBJ1-2; the TRBD1 assignment by TCRdb is unverifiable without DNA. Germline values: CDR1 LNHDA, CDR2 SQIVND (reference sequence). This CDR3 region has 15 residues. CDR3: CASSIESRGIYGYTF.

This chain joins TRBV5-1 and TRBJ2-2; TCRdb calls TRBD1, which cannot be checked without DNA. Germline-derived CDR1 and CDR2 are SGHRS and YFSETQ. The CDR3 runs to 15 residues. CDR3 residues: CASSLVAGGNGELFF.

The CDR3: CASSSPGGTGRAQYF. The chain combines TRBV28 with TRBJ2-5; as DNA is missing, the TRBD2 call by TCRdb cannot be tested. CDR1 is MDHEN, CDR2 SYDVKM, per germline. The CDR3 covers 15 residues.

Considering frequency, this clonotype is medium-sized. The chain combines TRBV5-6 with TRBJ2-3; absent DNA, TCRdb's TRBD1 call cannot be checked. Looked up from germline, CDR1 is SGHDT and CDR2 is YYEEEE. This CDR3 spans 14 amino acids. CDR3: CASSPAGGTDTQYF.

This clonotype is medium-sized (0.01 to 0.1%) by frequency. This chain joins TRBV19 and TRBJ1-5. CDR1 is LNHDA and CDR2 is SQIVND in the germline V gene (reference sequence). This CDR3 has 15 amino acids. The CDR3: CASSPREGSNQPQHF.

V is TRBV5-1 and J is TRBJ2-6; without DNA, the TCRdb call of TRBD2 cannot be checked. CDR3 length: 17 amino acids. Per the germline V gene, CDR1 is SGHRS and CDR2 is YFSETQ. The CDR3 reads CASSFLSSGAGANVLTF.